This T cell receptor beta chain was obtained from a study of T cell changes during pregnancy in multiple sclerosis. Sequencing was performed with immunoSEQ multiplex PCR; in TCRdb, only in-frame clones are kept and a portion is missing. This table holds about 44,000 clones, 80% to 90% found once. The CDR3 runs to 15 residues. V lost 5 bases, J lost 2 bases, and 12 bases lay in between. Germline CDR1 reads MNHEY; CDR2 reads SVGAGI. The chain uses TRBV6-5 and TRBJ2-2; the D is unclear. The sequencing used CD4+ T cells from peripheral blood mononuclear cells, collected after pregnancy. This receptor was identified in a female donor with multiple sclerosis, enrolled in a pregnancy study. This CDR3 reads CASSPVGGNTGELFF. CDR3 sequence (DNA): TGTGCCAGCAGTCCAGTCGGCGGTAACACCGGGGAGCTGTTTTTT.